The 11 T cell receptor beta chains listed next were all sequenced from one sample in a study of blood T cell repertoires in COVID-19. Libraries were prepared by immunoSEQ multiplex PCR; TCRdb keeps only in-frame clonotypes and omits some of them. The sample yields about 130,000 clones, approximately 85% seen once. Sequencing used peripheral blood. The origin of the receptors is a human donor in a cohort sampled during active COVID-19.

The chain couples TRBV7-2 to TRBJ2-1; TRBD2 is a possible D gene (5 bases). Germline V gene sequence: CDR1 SGHTA, CDR2 FQGNSA. The CDR3 extends over 14 amino acids. Trimming left V 0 bases short and J 3 bases short, with 6 bases between. The DNA of the CDR3 is TGTGCCAGCAGCTTAGCGGGAGACTACAATGAGCAGTTCTTC. Translation: CASSLAGDYNEQFF.

The table lists this clone with a count of one. CDR3 sequence (DNA): TGTGCCAGCCGTACCGGGACAGGCTCCTACGAGCAGTACTTC. Protein sequence: CASRTGTGSYEQYF. The chain has TRBV19 and TRBJ2-7; TRBD1 matches at 8 bases. V lost 9 bases, J lost 0 bases, and 7 bases stayed unmatched. The CDR3 consists of 14 residues. From germline, CDR1 is LNHDA and CDR2 SQIVND (reference sequence).

The V gene is TRBV4-2, the J gene TRBJ2-5, with 7 bases that match TRBD2. There are 14 residues in the CDR3. The V gene end was trimmed by 1 base and the J gene end by 5 bases; junction bases not matched to a gene: 4. Germline V CDR1 and CDR2: LGHNA, YNFKEQ. DNA of the CDR3: TGTGCCAGCAGCCAAGGTGGGGAGGGGGAGACCCAGTACTTC. It yields the protein CASSQGGEGETQYF.

V gene TRBV11-2 combines with J gene TRBJ2-4; 9 positions match TRBD2. V lost 4 bases to trimming and J lost 7 bases; unmatched junction nucleotides: 8. Germline V gives CDR1 SGHAT, CDR2 FQNNGV. There are 15 residues in the CDR3. The chain's CDR3 is CASSSVAGEWNIQYF. Here the CDR3 DNA reads TGTGCCAGCAGCTCCGTAGCGGGAGAATGGAACATTCAGTACTTC.

In this sample, this clone turned up once. The J gene is TRBJ1-6, the V gene TRBV10-2; 7 bases agree with TRBD1. CDR3 size: 14 residues. CDR1 and CDR2 (germline): WSHSY, SAAADI. The V and J ends lost 10 bases and 5 bases, in that order; junction bases with no gene match: 8. This CDR3 reads CATQSTGNNSPLHF. The DNA for the CDR3 is TGCGCCACCCAGTCGACAGGGAATAATTCACCCCTCCACTTT.

The chain uses TRBV21-1 and TRBJ1-4; the table gives TRBD1 as D, unverified against the DNA. TRBV21-1 is described as a pseudogene. This CDR3 is built from 17 residues. For the CDR3, the DNA is TGTGCCAGCAGCAAAATCCAGGGGGCGGTGACTAATGAAAAACTGTTTTTT. As protein: CASSKIQGAVTNEKLFF.

The V gene is TRBV4-1, the J gene TRBJ1-4; D is unresolved. V was cut by 0 bases and J by 7 bases, with 6 bases left in between. In germline, CDR1 is MGHRA, CDR2 YSYEKL. The CDR3 has 13 amino acids. The CDR3: CASSQDAGEKLFF. For the CDR3, the DNA is TGCGCCAGCAGCCAAGATGCGGGTGAAAAACTGTTTTTT.

The chain carries TRBV7-8 and TRBJ1-3, with a weak D call TRBD1 (6 bases). V was cut by 5 bases and J by 3 bases, with 14 bases left in between. CDR1 is SGHVS, CDR2 FQNEAQ, per germline. The CDR3 extends over 15 amino acids. CDR3 sequence (DNA): TGTGCCAGCAGCGCCTCAACAGGGATTGGAAACACCATATATTTT. It specifies CASSASTGIGNTIYF.

J is TRBJ2-1 and V is TRBV6-6; D possibly corresponds to TRBD2 (5 bases). The V gene's germline CDR1 is MNHNY and CDR2 SVGAGI (reference sequence). The CDR3 has 13 amino acids. Trimming took 4 bases from V and 8 from J, leaving 12 bases between them. The CDR3 loop is CASSSTTSYEQFF. The DNA of the CDR3 is TGTGCCAGCAGTTCCACCACTAGTTATGAGCAGTTCTTC.

The chain has TRBV27 and TRBJ1-1, with 12 bases fitting TRBD1. Per the germline V gene, CDR1 is MNHEY and CDR2 is SMNVEV (reference sequence). This CDR3 is 15 amino acids long. Germline trimming cut 8 bases from V and 2 bases from J; bases unmatched to any gene: 6. The CDR3 DNA is TGTGCCAGCTTCCTGGGACAGGGGGCCAACACTGAAGCTTTCTTT. Translated, it gives CASFLGQGANTEAFF.

A single count supports this clone. This sequence joins TRBV18 and TRBJ2-7, with D perhaps matching TRBD1 (6 bases). CDR1 is KGHSH and CDR2 is LQKENI in the germline V gene. Trimming removed 2 bases at V and 4 bases at J, with 9 bases between. The CDR3 has 13 amino acids. The DNA of the CDR3 is TGTGCCAGCTCACCAGGGACATTATACGAGCAGTACTTC. This codes for CASSPGTLYEQYF.